The clone carrying this T cell receptor (beta chain) was seen ten or more times. The data stem from a study of blood T cell repertoires in COVID-19. Study information: Some COVID-19 samples were acute and others convalescent; all came from the United States, Italy and Spain.

This CDR3 is built from 14 residues. Germline values: CDR1 LGHNA, CDR2 YNFKEQ. Trimming removed 2 bases at V and 1 base at J, with 8 bases between. Profiling relied on immunoSEQ multiplex PCR, and the TCRdb table lists in-frame clones only, not all of them. This table has fewer than 350,000 clones, around 84% appearing once. This sequence joins TRBV4-2 and TRBJ1-1, with D uncertain. Material for sequencing was PBMCs or T cells enriched from blood (not recorded which). This TCR came from a woman aged 25 to 39 who had been exposed to COVID-19. CDR3 in DNA: TGTGCCAGCAGCCAATTCGAAGCGAACACTGAAGCTTTCTTT. Translated, it gives CASSQFEANTEAFF.